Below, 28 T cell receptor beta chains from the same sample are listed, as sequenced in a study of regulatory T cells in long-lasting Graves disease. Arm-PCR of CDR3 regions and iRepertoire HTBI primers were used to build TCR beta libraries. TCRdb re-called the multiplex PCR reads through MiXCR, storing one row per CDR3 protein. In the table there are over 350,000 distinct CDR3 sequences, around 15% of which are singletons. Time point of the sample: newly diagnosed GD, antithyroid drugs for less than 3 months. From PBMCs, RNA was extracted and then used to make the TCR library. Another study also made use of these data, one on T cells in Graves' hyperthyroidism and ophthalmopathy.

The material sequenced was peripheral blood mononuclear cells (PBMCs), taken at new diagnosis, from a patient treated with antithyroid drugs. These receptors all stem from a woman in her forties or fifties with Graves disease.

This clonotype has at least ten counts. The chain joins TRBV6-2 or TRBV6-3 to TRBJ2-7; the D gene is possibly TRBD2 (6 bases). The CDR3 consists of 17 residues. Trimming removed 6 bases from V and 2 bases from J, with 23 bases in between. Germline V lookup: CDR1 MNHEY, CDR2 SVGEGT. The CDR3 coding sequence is TGTGCCAGCAGCCCTGGTCGGGGTAGCGGTAAGCCCTACGAGCAGTACTTC. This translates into CASSPGRGSGKPYEQYF.

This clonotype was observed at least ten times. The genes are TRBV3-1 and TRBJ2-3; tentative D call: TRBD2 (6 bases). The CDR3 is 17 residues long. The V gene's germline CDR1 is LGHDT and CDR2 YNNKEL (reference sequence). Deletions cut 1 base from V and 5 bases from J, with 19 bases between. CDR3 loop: CASSQGAPEGPLDTQYF. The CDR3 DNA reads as TGTGCCAGCAGCCAAGGTGCCCCGGAGGGCCCTCTAGATACGCAGTATTTT.

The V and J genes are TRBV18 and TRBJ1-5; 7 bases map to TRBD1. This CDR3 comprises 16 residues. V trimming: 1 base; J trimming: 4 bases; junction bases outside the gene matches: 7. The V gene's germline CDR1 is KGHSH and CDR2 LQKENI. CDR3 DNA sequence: TGTGCCAGCTCACCACTAGACAGGGACATAAATCAGCCCCAGCATTTT. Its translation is CASSPLDRDINQPQHF.

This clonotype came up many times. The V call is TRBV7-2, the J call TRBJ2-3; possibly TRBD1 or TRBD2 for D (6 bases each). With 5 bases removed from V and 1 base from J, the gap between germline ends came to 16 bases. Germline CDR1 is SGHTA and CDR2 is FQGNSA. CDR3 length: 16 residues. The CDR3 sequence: CASSLTRGLGTDTQYF. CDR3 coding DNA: TGTGCCAGCAGCCTGACTCGGGGGCTCGGCACAGATACGCAGTATTTT.

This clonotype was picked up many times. CDR3 DNA sequence: TGTGCCAGCAGCCCGGGACATTACCACGAGCAGTACTTC. The encoded protein is CASSPGHYHEQYF. This chain connects TRBV5-5 to TRBJ2-7; tentatively, D is TRBD1 (6 bases). CDR3 length equals 13 residues. From germline, CDR1 is SGHKS and CDR2 YYEKEE (reference sequence). Trimming removed 4 bases at V and 5 bases at J, with 13 bases between.

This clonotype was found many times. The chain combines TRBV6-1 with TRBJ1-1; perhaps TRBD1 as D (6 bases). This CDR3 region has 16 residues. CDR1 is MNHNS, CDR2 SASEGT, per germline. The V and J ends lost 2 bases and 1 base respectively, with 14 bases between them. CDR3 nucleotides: TGTGCCAGCAGTGAAAGCCAGGGGATGGGGAACACTGAAGCTTTCTTT. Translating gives CASSESQGMGNTEAFF.

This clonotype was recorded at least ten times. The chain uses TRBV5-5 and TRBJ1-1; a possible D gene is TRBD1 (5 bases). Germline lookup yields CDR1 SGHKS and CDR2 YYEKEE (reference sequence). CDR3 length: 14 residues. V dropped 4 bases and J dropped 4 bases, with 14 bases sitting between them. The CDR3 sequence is CASSTGPGGTEAFF. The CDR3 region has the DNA TGTGCCAGCAGCACCGGGCCCGGGGGCACTGAAGCTTTCTTT.

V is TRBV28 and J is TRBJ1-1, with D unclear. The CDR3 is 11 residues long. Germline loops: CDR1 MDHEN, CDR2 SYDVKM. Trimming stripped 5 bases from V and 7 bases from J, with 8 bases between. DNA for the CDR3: TGTGCCAGCAGTCCCACGGGTGAAGCTTTCTTT. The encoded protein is CASSPTGEAFF.

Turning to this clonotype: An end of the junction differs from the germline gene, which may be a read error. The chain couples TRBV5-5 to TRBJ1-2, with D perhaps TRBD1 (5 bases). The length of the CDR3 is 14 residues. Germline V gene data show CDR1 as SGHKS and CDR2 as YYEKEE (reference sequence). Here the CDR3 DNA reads TGCGCCAGCAGCTTGTATGCAGGGAGAAGTGGCTACACCTTC. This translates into CASSLYAGRSGYTF.

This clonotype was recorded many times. CDR3 bases: TGTGCCAGCACCCCGCGGGACAGGGCGGGATTTTCGAACACTGAAGCTTTCTTT. This sequence encodes CASTPRDRAGFSNTEAFF. The chain combines TRBV12-3 or TRBV12-4 with TRBJ1-1, with TRBD1 identical over 9 bases. With V trimmed by 7 bases and J by 1 base, 16 bases remained unmatched. The CDR3 loop spans 18 amino acids.

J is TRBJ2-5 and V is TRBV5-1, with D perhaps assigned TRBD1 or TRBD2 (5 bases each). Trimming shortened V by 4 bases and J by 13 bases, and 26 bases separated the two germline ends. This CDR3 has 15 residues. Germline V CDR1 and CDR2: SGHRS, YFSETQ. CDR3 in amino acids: CASSLGTGSYNERYF. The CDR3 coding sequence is TGCGCCAGCAGCCTAGGGACCGGCTCCTACAATGAGCGGTACTTC.

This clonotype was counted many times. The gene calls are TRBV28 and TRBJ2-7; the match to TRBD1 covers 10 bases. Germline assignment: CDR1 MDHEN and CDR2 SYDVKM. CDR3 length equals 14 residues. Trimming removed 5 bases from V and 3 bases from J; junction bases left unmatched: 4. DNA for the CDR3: TGTGCCAGCAGTAGCCGGACAGGGGGCTACGAGCAGTACTTC. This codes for CASSSRTGGYEQYF.

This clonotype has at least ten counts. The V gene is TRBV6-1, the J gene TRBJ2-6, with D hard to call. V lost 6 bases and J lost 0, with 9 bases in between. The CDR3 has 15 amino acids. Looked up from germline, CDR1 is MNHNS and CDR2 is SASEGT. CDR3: CASSSTFSGANVLTF. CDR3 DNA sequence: TGTGCCAGCAGCAGCACCTTCTCTGGGGCCAACGTCCTGACTTTC.

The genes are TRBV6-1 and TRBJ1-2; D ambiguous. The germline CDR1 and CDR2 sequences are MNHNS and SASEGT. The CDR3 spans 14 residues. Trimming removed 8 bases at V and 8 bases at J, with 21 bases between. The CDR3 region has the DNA TGTGCCAGCGTTTCCCGTACCTGGGATTTAGGCTACACCTTC. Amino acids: CASVSRTWDLGYTF.

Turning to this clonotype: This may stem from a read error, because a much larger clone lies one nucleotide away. CDR3 protein: CAWERGGADTQHF. In nucleotides, the CDR3 is TGTGCCTGGGAGCGAGGAGGGGCAGATACGCAGCATTTT. The chain recombines TRBV30 with TRBJ2-3; D perhaps matches TRBD1 (5 bases). The J call is doubtful: the DNA matches TRBJ1-5 better. This CDR3 comprises 13 residues. Germline V gene data show CDR1 as GTSNPN and CDR2 as SVGIG (reference sequence).

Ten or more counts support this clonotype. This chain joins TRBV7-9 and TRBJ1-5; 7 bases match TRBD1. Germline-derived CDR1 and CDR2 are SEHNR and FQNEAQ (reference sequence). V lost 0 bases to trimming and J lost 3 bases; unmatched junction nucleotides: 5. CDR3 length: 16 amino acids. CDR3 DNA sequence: TGTGCCAGCAGCTTAGCAGGGACAGCTCACAATCAGCCCCAGCATTTT. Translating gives CASSLAGTAHNQPQHF.

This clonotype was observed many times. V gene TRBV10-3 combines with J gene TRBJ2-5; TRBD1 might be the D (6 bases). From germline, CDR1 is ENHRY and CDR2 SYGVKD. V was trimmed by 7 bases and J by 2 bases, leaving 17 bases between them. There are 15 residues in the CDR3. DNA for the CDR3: TGTGCCATCAAAAAGGGGGACGGAGGACAAGAGACCCAGTACTTC. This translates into CAIKKGDGGQETQYF.

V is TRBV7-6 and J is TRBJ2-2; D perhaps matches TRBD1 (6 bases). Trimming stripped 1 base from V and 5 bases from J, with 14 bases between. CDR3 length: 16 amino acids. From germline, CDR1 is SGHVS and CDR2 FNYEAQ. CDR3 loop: CASSLGRGPLTGELFF. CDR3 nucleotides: TGTGCCAGCAGCTTAGGCAGGGGCCCCCTAACCGGGGAGCTGTTTTTT.

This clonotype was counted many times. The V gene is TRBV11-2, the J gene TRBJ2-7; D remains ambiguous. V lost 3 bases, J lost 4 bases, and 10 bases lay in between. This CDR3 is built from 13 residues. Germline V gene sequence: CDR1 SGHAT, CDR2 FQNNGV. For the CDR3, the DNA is TGTGCCAGCAGCTTCGTTTCCGGGTACGAGCAGTACTTC. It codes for CASSFVSGYEQYF.

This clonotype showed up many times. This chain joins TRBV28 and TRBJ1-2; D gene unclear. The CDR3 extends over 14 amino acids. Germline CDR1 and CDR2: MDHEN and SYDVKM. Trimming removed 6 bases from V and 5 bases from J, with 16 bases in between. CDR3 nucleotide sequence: TGTGCCAGCAGCACCGCGGCCAGCTTATATGGCTACACCTTC. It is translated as CASSTAASLYGYTF.

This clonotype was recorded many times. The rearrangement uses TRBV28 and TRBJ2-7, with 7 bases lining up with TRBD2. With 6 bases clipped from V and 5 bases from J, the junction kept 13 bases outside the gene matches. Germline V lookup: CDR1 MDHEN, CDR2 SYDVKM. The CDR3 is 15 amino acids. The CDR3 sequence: CASRPLGEGPHEQYF. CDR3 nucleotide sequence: TGTGCCAGCAGGCCTTTGGGGGAGGGCCCCCACGAGCAGTACTTC.

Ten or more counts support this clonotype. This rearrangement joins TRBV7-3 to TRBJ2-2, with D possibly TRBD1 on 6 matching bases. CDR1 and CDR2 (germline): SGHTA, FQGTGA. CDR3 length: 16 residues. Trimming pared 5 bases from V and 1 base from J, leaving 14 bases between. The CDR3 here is CASSPESQGNTGELFF. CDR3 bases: TGTGCCAGCAGCCCAGAGTCACAGGGGAACACCGGGGAGCTGTTTTTT. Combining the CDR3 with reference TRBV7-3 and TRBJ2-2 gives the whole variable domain GAGVSQTPSNKVTEKGKYVELRCDPISGHTALYWYRQSLGQGPEFLIYFQGTGAADDSGLPNDRFFAVRPEGSVSTLKIQRTERGDSAVYLCASSPESQGNTGELFFGEGSRLTVL.

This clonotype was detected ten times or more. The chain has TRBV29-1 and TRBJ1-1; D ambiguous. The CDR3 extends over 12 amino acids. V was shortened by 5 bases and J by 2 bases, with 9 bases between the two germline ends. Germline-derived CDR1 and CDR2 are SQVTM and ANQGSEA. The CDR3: CSVKNGNTEAFF. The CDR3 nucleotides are TGCAGCGTTAAGAACGGTAACACTGAAGCTTTCTTT.

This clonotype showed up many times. The CDR3 nucleotides are TGTGCCAGCAGCCGCATGGGGCGGGAGACCGCAGATACGCAGTATTTT. It encodes CASSRMGRETADTQYF. V is TRBV11-2 and J is TRBJ2-3; 7 positions match TRBD2. V lost 5 bases and J lost 4; bases outside the gene matches: 12. Germline V gives CDR1 SGHAT, CDR2 FQNNGV. This CDR3 has 16 residues.

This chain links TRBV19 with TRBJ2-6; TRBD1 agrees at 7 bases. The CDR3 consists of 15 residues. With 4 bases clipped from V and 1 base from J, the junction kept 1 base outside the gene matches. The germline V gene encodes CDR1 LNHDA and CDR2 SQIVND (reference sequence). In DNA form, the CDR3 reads TGTGCCAGTAGTAGGGGACAGTCTGGGGCCAACGTCCTGACTTTC. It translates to CASSRGQSGANVLTF.

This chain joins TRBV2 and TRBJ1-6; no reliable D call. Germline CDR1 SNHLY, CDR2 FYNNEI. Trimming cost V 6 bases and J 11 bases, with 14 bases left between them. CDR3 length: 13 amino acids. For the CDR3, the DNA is TGTGCCAGCAGGGGTCGTTTTATCGCACCCCTCCACTTT. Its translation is CASRGRFIAPLHF. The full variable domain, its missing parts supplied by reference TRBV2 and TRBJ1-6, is EPEVTQTPSHQVTQMGQEVILRCVPISNHLYFYWYRQILGQKVEFLVSFYNNEISEKSEIFDDQFSVERPDGSNFTLKIRSTKLEDSAMYFCASRGRFIAPLHFGNGTRLTVT.

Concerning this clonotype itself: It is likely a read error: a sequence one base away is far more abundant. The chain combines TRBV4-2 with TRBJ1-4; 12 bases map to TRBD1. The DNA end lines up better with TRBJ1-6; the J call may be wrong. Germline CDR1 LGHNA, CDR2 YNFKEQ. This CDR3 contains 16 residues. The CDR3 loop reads CTSSQGTGGGGSPLHF. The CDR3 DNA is TGTACCAGCAGCCAAGGGACAGGGGGCGGGGGTTCACCCCTCCACTTT.

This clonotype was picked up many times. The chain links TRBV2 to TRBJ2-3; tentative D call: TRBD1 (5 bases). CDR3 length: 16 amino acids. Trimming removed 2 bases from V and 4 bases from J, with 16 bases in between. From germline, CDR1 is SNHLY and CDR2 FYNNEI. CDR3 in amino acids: CASSEFGPGNPDTQYF. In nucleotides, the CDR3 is TGTGCCAGCAGTGAATTTGGGCCAGGGAACCCAGATACGCAGTATTTT. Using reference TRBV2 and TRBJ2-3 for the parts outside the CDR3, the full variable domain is EPEVTQTPSHQVTQMGQEVILRCVPISNHLYFYWYRQILGQKVEFLVSFYNNEISEKSEIFDDQFSVERPDGSNFTLKIRSTKLEDSAMYFCASSEFGPGNPDTQYFGPGTRLTVL.